This T cell receptor beta chain was sequenced in a study of shared clonotypes between healthy human individuals. The split of CD4+ cells yielded CD45RA+ naive and CD45RA-negative memory subsets. Sequencing was performed with immunoSEQ multiplex PCR; in TCRdb, only in-frame clones are kept and a portion is missing. The sample lists 1.4 million or so clones, about 98.5% occurring once. Material: naive CD4+ T cells sorted from blood. As for subset: CD45RA+ positively selected. The origin of this receptor is a man younger than 45 in good health.

The CDR3: CASSPSDEQFF. The CDR3 nucleotides read TGTGCCAGCAGCCCTTCCGATGAGCAGTTCTTC. The rearrangement links TRBV28 to TRBJ2-1; D is unclear. This CDR3 contains 11 residues. Trimming cost V 6 bases and J 8 bases, with 8 bases left between them. The V gene's germline CDR1 is MDHEN and CDR2 SYDVKM.